The clone carrying this T cell receptor (beta chain) was detected a few times. TCRdb analysed the reads with MiXCR anew, one entry per CDR3 protein. The sample contains 510,000 or so distinct CDR3 sequences, about 25% of which appear only once. This sample is drawn from a study of T cell repertoires in cytomegalovirus infection. The CDR3 is made up of 12 amino acids. The V end lost 7 bases, the J end lost 7 bases, and 14 bases lay between the germline ends. Germline assignment: CDR1 DFQATT and CDR2 SNEGSKA (reference sequence). This chain uses TRBV20-1 with TRBJ2-1; TRBD2 might be the D (6 bases). The source is a human donor in good health (CMV status not recorded). Some clones in this sample may be carry-over from other donors' samples. Sequencing input: PBMCs. CDR3 DNA: TGCAGTGTAGGGACTCCCGTAAATGAGCAGTTCTTC. Encoded protein: CSVGTPVNEQFF.